This entry is about one T cell receptor beta chain. A single record per CDR3 protein comes from TCRdb applying MiXCR to the 5' RACE reads. This sample carries some 40,000 distinct CDR3 sequences, 5.4% of them seen once, and the ten largest clones take approximately 5.7%. This record comes from a study of early T cells in non-severe SARS-CoV-2 infection. The source material was whole blood, sampled at baseline. The receptor comes from an adult who was a healthcare worker with PCR-confirmed SARS-CoV-2 infection or an uninfected control (not recorded which).

The CDR3 DNA reads TGTGCCAGCAGTGATACCGGGACTAGCGGGAGAGAGACCCAGTACTTC. It encodes CASSDTGTSGRETQYF. The rearrangement links TRBV28 to TRBJ2-5; TRBD2 aligns across 14 bases. V was clipped by 5 bases and J by 4 bases; unmatched bases: 6. The CDR3 is 16 amino acids. Germline V CDR1 and CDR2: MDHEN, SYDVKM.